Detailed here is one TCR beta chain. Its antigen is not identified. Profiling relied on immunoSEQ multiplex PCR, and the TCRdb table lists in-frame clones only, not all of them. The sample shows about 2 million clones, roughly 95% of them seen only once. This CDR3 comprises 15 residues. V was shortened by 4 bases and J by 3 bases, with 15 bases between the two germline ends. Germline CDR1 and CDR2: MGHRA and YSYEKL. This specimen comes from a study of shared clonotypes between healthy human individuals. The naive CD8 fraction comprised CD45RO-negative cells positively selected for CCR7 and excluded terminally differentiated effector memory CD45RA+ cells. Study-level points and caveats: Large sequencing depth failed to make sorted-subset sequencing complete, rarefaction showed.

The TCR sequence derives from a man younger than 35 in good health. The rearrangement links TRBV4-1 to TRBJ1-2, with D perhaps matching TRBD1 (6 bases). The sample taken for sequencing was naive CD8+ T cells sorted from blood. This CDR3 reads CASSPNSGGDYGYTF. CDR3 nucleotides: TGCGCCAGCAGCCCAAACTCCGGGGGCGACTATGGCTACACCTTC.